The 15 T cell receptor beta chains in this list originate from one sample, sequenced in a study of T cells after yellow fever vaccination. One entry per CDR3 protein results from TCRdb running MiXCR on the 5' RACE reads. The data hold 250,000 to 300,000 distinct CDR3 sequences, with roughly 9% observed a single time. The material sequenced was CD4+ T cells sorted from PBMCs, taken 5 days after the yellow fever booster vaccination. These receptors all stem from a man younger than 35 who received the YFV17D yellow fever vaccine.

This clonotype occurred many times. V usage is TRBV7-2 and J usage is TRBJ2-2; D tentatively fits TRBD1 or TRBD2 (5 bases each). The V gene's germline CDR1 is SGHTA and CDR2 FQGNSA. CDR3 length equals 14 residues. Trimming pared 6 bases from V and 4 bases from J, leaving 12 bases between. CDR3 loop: CASSRDGRTGELFF. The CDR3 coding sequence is TGTGCCAGCAGTAGGGACGGACGCACCGGGGAGCTGTTTTTT.

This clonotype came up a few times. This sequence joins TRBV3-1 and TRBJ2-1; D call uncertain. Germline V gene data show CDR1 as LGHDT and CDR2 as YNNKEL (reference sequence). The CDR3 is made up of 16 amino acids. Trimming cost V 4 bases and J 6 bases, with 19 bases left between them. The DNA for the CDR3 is TGTGCCAGCAGCCGGAGAGGCCAGTTTTCCGGCAATGAGCAGTTCTTC. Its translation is CASSRRGQFSGNEQFF.

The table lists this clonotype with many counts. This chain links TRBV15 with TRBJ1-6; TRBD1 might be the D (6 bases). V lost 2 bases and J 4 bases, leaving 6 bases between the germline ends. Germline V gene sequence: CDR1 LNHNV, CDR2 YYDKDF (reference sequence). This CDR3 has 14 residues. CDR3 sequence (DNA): TGTGCCACCAGCAGACAGGGGTATAATTCACCCCTCCACTTT. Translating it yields CATSRQGYNSPLHF.

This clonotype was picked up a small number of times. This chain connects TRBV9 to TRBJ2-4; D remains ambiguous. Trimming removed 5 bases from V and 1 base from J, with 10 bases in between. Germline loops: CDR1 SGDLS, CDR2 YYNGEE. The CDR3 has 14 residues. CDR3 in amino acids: CASSAQVAKNIQYF. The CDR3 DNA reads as TGTGCCAGCAGTGCCCAGGTTGCCAAAAACATTCAGTACTTC.

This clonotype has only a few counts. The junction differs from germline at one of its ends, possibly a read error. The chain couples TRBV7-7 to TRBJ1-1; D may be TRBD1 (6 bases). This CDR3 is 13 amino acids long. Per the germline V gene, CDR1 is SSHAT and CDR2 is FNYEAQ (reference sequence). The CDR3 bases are TGTGCTAGCAGCATGGGGGCGAACACTGAAGCTTTCTTT. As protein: CASSMGANTEAFF. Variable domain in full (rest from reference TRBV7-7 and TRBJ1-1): GAGVSQSPRYKVTKRGQDVTLRCDPISSHATLYWYQQALGQGPEFLTYFNYEAQPDKSGLPSDRFSAERPEGSISTLTIQRTEQRDSAMYRCASSMGANTEAFFGQGTRLTVV.

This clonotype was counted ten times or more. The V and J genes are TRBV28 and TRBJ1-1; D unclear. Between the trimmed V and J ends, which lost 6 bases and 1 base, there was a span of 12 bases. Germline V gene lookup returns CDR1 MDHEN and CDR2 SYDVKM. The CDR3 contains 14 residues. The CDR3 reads CASRPTTRNTEAFF. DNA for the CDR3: TGTGCCAGCAGACCTACAACAAGGAACACTGAAGCTTTCTTT. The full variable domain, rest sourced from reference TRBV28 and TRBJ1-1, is DVKVTQSSRYLVKRTGEKVFLECVQDMDHENMFWYRQDPGLGLRLIYFSYDVKMKEKGDIPEGYSVSREKKERFSLILESASTNQTSMYLCASRPTTRNTEAFFGQGTRLTVV.

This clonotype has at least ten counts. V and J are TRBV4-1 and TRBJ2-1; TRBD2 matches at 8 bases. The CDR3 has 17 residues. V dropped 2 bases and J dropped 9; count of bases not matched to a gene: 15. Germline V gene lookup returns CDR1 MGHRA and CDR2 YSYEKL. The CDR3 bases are TGCGCCAGCAGCCAACCCCTTAGGGTAGCGGGGTTGGGTGAGCAGTTCTTC. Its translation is CASSQPLRVAGLGEQFF.

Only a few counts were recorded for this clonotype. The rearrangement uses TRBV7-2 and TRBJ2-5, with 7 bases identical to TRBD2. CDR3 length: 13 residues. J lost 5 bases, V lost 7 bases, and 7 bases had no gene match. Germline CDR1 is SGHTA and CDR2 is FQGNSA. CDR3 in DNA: TGTGCCAGCACCCGACTAGCCGGCGAGACCCAGTACTTC. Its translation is CASTRLAGETQYF. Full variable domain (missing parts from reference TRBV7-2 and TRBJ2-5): GAGVSQSPSNKVTEKGKDVELRCDPISGHTALYWYRQSLGQGLEFLIYFQGNSAPDKSGLPSDRFSAERTGGSVSTLTIQRTQQEDSAVYLCASTRLAGETQYFGPGTRLLVL.

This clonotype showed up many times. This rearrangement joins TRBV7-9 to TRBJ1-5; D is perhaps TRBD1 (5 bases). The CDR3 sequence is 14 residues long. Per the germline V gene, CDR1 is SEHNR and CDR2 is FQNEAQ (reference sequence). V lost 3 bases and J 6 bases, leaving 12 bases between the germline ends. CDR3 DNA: TGTGCCAGCAGCTTGGGCCAAGGGGTTCAGCCCCAGCATTTT. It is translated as CASSLGQGVQPQHF. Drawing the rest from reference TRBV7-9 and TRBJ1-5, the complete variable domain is DTGVSQNPRHKITKRGQNVTFRCDPISEHNRLYWYRQTLGQGPEFLTYFQNEAQLEKSRLLSDRFSAERPKGSFSTLEIQRTEQGDSAMYLCASSLGQGVQPQHFGDGTRLSIL.

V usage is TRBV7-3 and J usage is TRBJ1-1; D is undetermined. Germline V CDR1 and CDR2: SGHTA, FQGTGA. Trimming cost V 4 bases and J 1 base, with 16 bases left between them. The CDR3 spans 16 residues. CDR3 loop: CASSSSTRTSNTEAFF. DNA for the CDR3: TGTGCCAGCAGCTCATCCACAAGGACCTCGAACACTGAAGCTTTCTTT.

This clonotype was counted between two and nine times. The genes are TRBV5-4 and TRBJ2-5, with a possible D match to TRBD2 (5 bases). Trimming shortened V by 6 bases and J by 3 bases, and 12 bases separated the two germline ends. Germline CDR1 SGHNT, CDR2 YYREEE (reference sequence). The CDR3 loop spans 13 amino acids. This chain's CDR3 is CASTFPGEETQYF. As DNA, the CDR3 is TGTGCCAGCACCTTCCCCGGGGAAGAGACCCAGTACTTC. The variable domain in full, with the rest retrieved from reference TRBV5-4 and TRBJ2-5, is ETGVTQSPTHLIKTRGQQVTLRCSSQSGHNTVSWYQQALGQGPQFIFQYYREEENGRGNFPPRFSGLQFPNYSSELNVNALELDDSALYLCASTFPGEETQYFGPGTRLLVL.

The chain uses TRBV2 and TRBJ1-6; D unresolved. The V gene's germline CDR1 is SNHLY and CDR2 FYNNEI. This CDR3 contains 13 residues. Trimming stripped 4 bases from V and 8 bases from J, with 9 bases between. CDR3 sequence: CASSGEGDSPLHF. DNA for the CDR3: TGTGCCAGCAGTGGGGAGGGAGATTCACCCCTCCACTTT.

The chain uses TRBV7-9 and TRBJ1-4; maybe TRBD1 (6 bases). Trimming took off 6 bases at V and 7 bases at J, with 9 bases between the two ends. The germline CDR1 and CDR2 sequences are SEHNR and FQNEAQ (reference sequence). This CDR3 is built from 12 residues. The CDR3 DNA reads TGTGCCAGCAGTCCAGGGGCTGAAAAACTGTTTTTT. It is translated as CASSPGAEKLFF. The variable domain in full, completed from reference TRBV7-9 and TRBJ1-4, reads DTGVSQNPRHKITKRGQNVTFRCDPISEHNRLYWYRQTLGQGPEFLTYFQNEAQLEKSRLLSDRFSAERPKGSFSTLEIQRTEQGDSAMYLCASSPGAEKLFFGSGTQLSVL.

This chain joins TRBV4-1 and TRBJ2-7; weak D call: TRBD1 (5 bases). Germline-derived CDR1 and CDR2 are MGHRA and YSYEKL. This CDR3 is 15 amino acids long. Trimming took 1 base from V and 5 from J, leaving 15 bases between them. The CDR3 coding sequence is TGCGCCAGCAGCCAAGTCGGGCAGGGTATGGACGAGCAGTACTTC. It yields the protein CASSQVGQGMDEQYF.

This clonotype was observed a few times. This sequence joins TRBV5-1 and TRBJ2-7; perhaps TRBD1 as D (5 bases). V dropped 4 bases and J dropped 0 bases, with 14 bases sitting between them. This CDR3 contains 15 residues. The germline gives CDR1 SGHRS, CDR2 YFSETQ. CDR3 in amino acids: CASSVTSRDSYEQYF. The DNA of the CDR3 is TGCGCCAGCAGCGTAACAAGCAGGGACTCCTACGAGCAGTACTTC.